The 28 T cell receptor beta chains below all came from one sample that was sequenced in a study of blood T cells in healthy people across ages. Together with a sample-barcoded 5' primer, a J-beta primer mix was included in a second PCR lasting about 6 to 12 cycles. TCRdb passed the 5' RACE reads through MiXCR, listing each CDR3 protein once. This table holds about 760,000 distinct CDR3 sequences, more than 20% found once. The sample was also reused in another study, on T cells of mothers and their children.

The specimen sequenced was blood. The receptors were sampled from a boy aged 5-17 years in good health.

J is TRBJ2-5 and V is TRBV28; tentatively, D is TRBD1 or TRBD2 (5 bases each). The end of the DNA is better explained by TRBJ2-7, so the J call may be wrong. Germline CDR1 MDHEN, CDR2 SYDVKM. The length of the CDR3 is 18 residues. CDR3 loop: CASSFSRFIGTESYEQYF. For the CDR3, the DNA is TGTGCCAGCAGTTTTAGTCGTTTCATCGGGACGGAATCCTACGAGCAGTACTTC.

The chain uses TRBV5-1 and TRBJ2-7; 7 positions match TRBD1. Losses at the gene ends were 0 bases for V and 3 bases for J; bases not matched to a gene: 6. This CDR3 contains 15 residues. Germline V gene data show CDR1 as SGHRS and CDR2 as YFSETQ. CDR3 amino acids: CASSLVGGLLYEQYF. CDR3 DNA sequence: TGCGCCAGCAGCTTGGTAGGGGGCCTACTCTACGAGCAGTACTTC.

Points on this clonotype: One end of the junction fails to match germline, which may point to a read error. V is TRBV4-1 and J is TRBJ2-5; 7 positions agree with TRBD2. The germline gives CDR1 MGHRA, CDR2 YSYEKL. This CDR3 spans 15 amino acids. This chain's CDR3 is CASSPIAGTYNEQFF. The CDR3 DNA sequence: TGCGCCAGCAGCCCGATAGCGGGTACCTACAATGAGCAATTCTTC.

This clonotype occurred a few times. V usage is TRBV29-1 and J usage is TRBJ2-4; 7 nucleotides align to TRBD1. CDR1 and CDR2 from the germline V gene are SQVTM and ANQGSEA. The CDR3 contains 12 residues. Trimming at V came to 6 bases and at J to 8 bases, leaving 7 bases not matched to a gene. CDR3 nucleotides: TGCAGCGTCCTGACAGGGATGGACATTCAGTACTTC. Translated: CSVLTGMDIQYF.

The chain carries TRBV19 and TRBJ1-6, with 7 bases that match TRBD1. The CDR3 sequence is 16 residues long. The J segment lost 9 bases and the V segment lost 3 bases, leaving 11 bases of the junction unmatched. Per the germline V gene, CDR1 is LNHDA and CDR2 is SQIVND (reference sequence). In nucleotides, the CDR3 is TGTGCCAGTAGTATGGGGGGGCGCAGGGGGGGTTCACCCCTCCACTTT. This codes for CASSMGGRRGGSPLHF.

The V gene is TRBV29-1, the J gene TRBJ2-7, with 16 bases that match TRBD2. The CDR3 covers 17 residues. Germline-derived CDR1 and CDR2 are SQVTM and ANQGSEA. With 1 base clipped from V and 2 bases from J, the junction kept 5 bases outside the gene matches. CDR3 sequence (DNA): TGCAGCGTTGAAGTTGGGACTAGCGGGAGGGCAACCTACGAGCAGTACTTC. Translated: CSVEVGTSGRATYEQYF.

The chain has TRBV24-1 and TRBJ2-1; TRBD2 matches at 8 bases. Germline-derived CDR1 and CDR2 are KGHDR and SFDVKD. The CDR3 has 16 residues. Trimming cost V 5 bases and J 4 bases; bases outside gene matches: 9. The CDR3 region has the DNA TGTGCCACCAGTGGCCTAAGCGGGAGTGAGTACAATGAGCAGTTCTTC. It encodes CATSGLSGSEYNEQFF.

This clonotype was seen more than once but under ten times. The rearrangement uses TRBV6-1 and TRBJ1-4; D uncertain. V was shortened by 5 bases and J by 8 bases, with 12 bases between the two germline ends. Germline V CDR1 and CDR2: MNHNS, SASEGT. This CDR3 comprises 13 residues. The CDR3, as DNA: TGTGCCAGCAGTTGGGCCCTAGGGGAAAAACTGTTTTTT. This sequence encodes CASSWALGEKLFF.

This clonotype showed up many times. The chain couples TRBV18 to TRBJ1-1, with 7 bases matching TRBD1. CDR1 is KGHSH and CDR2 is LQKENI in the germline V gene. V shed 3 bases and J 5 bases; nucleotides not matched to a gene: 0. The CDR3 extends over 12 amino acids. CDR3 coding DNA: TGTGCCAGCTCACCGGGACAGACTGAAGCTTTCTTT. Amino acids: CASSPGQTEAFF.

This clonotype was detected only a few times. This sequence joins TRBV13 and TRBJ1-1, with 7 bases that match TRBD1. Losses at the gene ends were 6 bases for V and 5 bases for J; bases not matched to a gene: 9. Germline CDR1 is PRHDT and CDR2 is FYEKMQ (reference sequence). CDR3 size: 14 residues. The CDR3 nucleotides read TGTGCCAGCAGTTACTACGCAGGGGGAACTGAAGCTTTCTTT. Amino acid sequence: CASSYYAGGTEAFF.

This clonotype was seen just once. This may stem from a read error, because a much larger clone lies one nucleotide away. The V call is TRBV6-2 or TRBV6-3, the J call TRBJ2-7; 11 bases match TRBD1. This CDR3 is 14 amino acids long. Losses at the gene ends were 7 bases for V and 3 bases for J; bases not matched to a gene: 5. Germline-derived CDR1 and CDR2 are MNHEY and SVGEGT. The CDR3 nucleotides read TGTGCCAGCATCTCCGGGACAGGGGGCTACGAGCAGTACTTC. Its protein product is CASISGTGGYEQYF.

This clonotype was recorded a few times. For the CDR3, the DNA is TGCAGCGTACCATCCCCCCGGAGCTCCTACAATGAGCAGTTCTTC. Translation gives CSVPSPRSSYNEQFF. J is TRBJ2-1 and V is TRBV29-1; no definite D call. Deletions cut 6 bases from V and 0 bases from J, with 15 bases between. CDR3 size: 15 residues. Per the germline V gene, CDR1 is SQVTM and CDR2 is ANQGSEA.

This clonotype turned up a few times. This rearrangement joins TRBV27 to TRBJ2-5; possibly TRBD1 or TRBD2 for D (5 bases each). Germline V CDR1 and CDR2: MNHEY, SMNVEV (reference sequence). V dropped 0 bases and J dropped 11 bases, with 19 bases sitting between them. CDR3 length: 15 residues. The CDR3 DNA follows: TGTGCCAGCAGTTTATCGAGTCCGGCTATGGGGGAGCAGTACTTC. It translates to CASSLSSPAMGEQYF.

A few counts support this clonotype. The chain carries TRBV18 and TRBJ2-6; the match to TRBD1 covers 8 bases. This CDR3 comprises 17 residues. Germline V gene sequence: CDR1 KGHSH, CDR2 LQKENI. Trimming cost V 2 bases and J 0 bases; bases outside gene matches: 3. In nucleotides, the CDR3 is TGTGCCAGCTCACCAGGACAGGGAAGCTCTGGGGCCAACGTCCTGACTTTC. As protein: CASSPGQGSSGANVLTF.

This clonotype was detected only a few times. The V call is TRBV29-1, the J call TRBJ2-5, with 11 bases matching TRBD2. The J segment lost 4 bases and the V segment lost 7 bases, leaving 5 bases of the junction unmatched. Per germline, CDR1 SQVTM and CDR2 ANQGSEA. The CDR3 is made up of 13 amino acids. In nucleotides, the CDR3 is TGCAGCGGGGGAGGACTAGCGGGAGAGACCCAGTACTTC. Translating gives CSGGGLAGETQYF.

The V and J genes are TRBV28 and TRBJ2-2; tentatively, D is TRBD2 (5 bases). The CDR3 is 16 amino acids. V was cut by 4 bases and J by 0 bases, with 12 bases left in between. The germline gives CDR1 MDHEN, CDR2 SYDVKM. Here the CDR3 DNA reads TGTGCCAGCAGTTACCCGAGGGCCGCGAACACCGGGGAGCTGTTTTTT. This gives the protein CASSYPRAANTGELFF.

The chain couples TRBV9 to TRBJ1-4, with TRBD1 matching 8 bases. V was pared by 3 bases and J by 6 bases, with 7 bases of the junction left unmatched. The germline gives CDR1 SGDLS, CDR2 YYNGEE. This CDR3 contains 15 residues. CDR3 region: CASSGRTGRDEKLFF. The CDR3 DNA follows: TGTGCCAGCAGCGGAAGGACAGGGAGAGATGAAAAACTGTTTTTT.

This clonotype was seen only a few times. The V gene is TRBV6-5, the J gene TRBJ1-3, with D perhaps matching TRBD1 (6 bases). V was trimmed by 6 bases and J by 2 bases, leaving 14 bases between them. Looked up from germline, CDR1 is MNHEY and CDR2 is SVGAGI. The CDR3 has 15 residues. This CDR3 reads CASRGYREAGNTIYF. In DNA, the CDR3 is TGTGCCAGCAGGGGTTACAGGGAAGCTGGAAACACCATATATTTT.

The gene calls are TRBV6-1 and TRBJ2-3, with 10 bases matching TRBD2. Trimming at V came to 7 bases and at J to 5 bases, leaving 18 bases not matched to a gene. The V gene's germline CDR1 is MNHNS and CDR2 SASEGT. The CDR3 runs to 18 residues. As DNA, the CDR3 is TGTGCCAGCACCACAACACCCAAGACTAGCGGGCGGGTAGATACGCAGTATTTT. This encodes CASTTTPKTSGRVDTQYF.

The J gene is TRBJ2-3, the V gene TRBV20-1; D is unresolved. Germline V gene data show CDR1 as DFQATT and CDR2 as SNEGSKA (reference sequence). The ends were cut back, 3 bases at V and 3 bases at J, with 13 bases in the middle. This CDR3 is built from 14 residues. CDR3 sequence: CSASIRLRTDTQYF. For the CDR3, the DNA is TGCAGTGCTAGTATCCGGTTGCGGACAGATACGCAGTATTTT.

The chain combines TRBV2 with TRBJ2-1; D gene uncertain. TRBJ2-7 matches the DNA end more closely, so the J call is doubtful. The CDR3 totals 16 residues. The germline V gene encodes CDR1 SNHLY and CDR2 FYNNEI. Here the CDR3 reads CASSEMDPHNLYEQYF. CDR3 DNA: TGTGCCAGCAGTGAAATGGACCCCCACAATCTCTACGAGCAGTACTTC.

On this clonotype itself: The junction and the germline gene differ at one end; a read error may be behind it. The chain recombines TRBV27 with TRBJ1-1; no firm D call. This CDR3 spans 12 amino acids. The germline CDR1 and CDR2 sequences are MNHEY and SMNVEV (reference sequence). CDR3 DNA sequence: TGCGCCAGCAGAACGGGTTCCACTGAAGCTTTCTTT. Translated: CASRTGSTEAFF.

This clonotype turned up a few times. This chain uses TRBV6-2 or TRBV6-3 with TRBJ2-5; a possible D gene is TRBD1 (6 bases). The assigned J gene may be wrong: the sequence end matches TRBJ2-7 better. Germline loops: CDR1 MNHEY, CDR2 SVGEGT. CDR3 length: 15 amino acids. CDR3: CASRYRDTFSYEQYF. In DNA, the CDR3 is TGTGCCAGCCGCTACCGGGACACCTTCTCCTACGAGCAGTACTTC.

The chain couples TRBV6-5 to TRBJ2-7; D ambiguous. The length of the CDR3 is 17 residues. Germline CDR1 and CDR2: MNHEY and SVGAGI. V was trimmed by 2 bases and J by 0 bases, leaving 17 bases between them. CDR3 sequence: CASSYLSTAAGSYEQYF. The DNA of the CDR3 is TGTGCCAGCAGTTACCTCAGTACTGCGGCAGGCTCCTACGAGCAGTACTTC.

This clonotype was counted only a few times. The J gene is TRBJ2-5, the V gene TRBV6-1; D not certain. Germline lookup yields CDR1 MNHNS and CDR2 SASEGT. Between the trimmed V and J ends, which lost 1 base and 11 bases, there was a span of 11 bases. The CDR3 runs to 12 residues. CDR3 DNA: TGTGCCAGCAGTGAAGAAAATATTCGGCAGTACTTC. It is translated as CASSEENIRQYF.

In this sample, this clonotype turned up a few times. V gene TRBV28 combines with J gene TRBJ2-5; 7 bases are shared with TRBD2. The J call may be incorrect, as the DNA end agrees better with TRBJ2-1. Germline loops: CDR1 MDHEN, CDR2 SYDVKM. The CDR3 covers 17 residues. The CDR3 region is CASSFPPRDYLYNEQFF. The CDR3 bases are TGTGCCAGCAGTTTCCCACCCCGGGACTACCTGTACAATGAGCAGTTCTTC.

The chain uses TRBV6-2 or TRBV6-3 and TRBJ1-5; TRBD1 aligns across 10 bases. There are 18 residues in the CDR3. Germline values: CDR1 MNHEY, CDR2 SVGEGT. The trim removed 5 bases at V and 3 bases at J, leaving 13 bases unmatched. Written as DNA, the CDR3 is TGTGCCAGCAGTCCGAAGACAGGGGGCGCGGGAAACAATCAGCCCCAGCATTTT. This codes for CASSPKTGGAGNNQPQHF.

This chain links TRBV7-2 with TRBJ1-2; 10 positions match TRBD1. With 4 bases clipped from V and 4 bases from J, the junction kept 9 bases outside the gene matches. Germline values: CDR1 SGHTA, CDR2 FQGNSA. The CDR3 length is 16 residues. CDR3 region: CASSYSPGQGIYGYTF. CDR3 nucleotide sequence: TGTGCCAGCAGCTACTCCCCGGGACAGGGGATCTATGGCTACACCTTC.